The 28 T cell receptor beta chains in this list originate from one sample, sequenced in a study of CD8 T cells in ankylosing spondylitis. TCRdb recomputed calls from the 5' RACE reads with MiXCR, one row per CDR3 protein. Among around 230,000 distinct CDR3 sequences listed, less than 10% were seen once. The sequencing sample was made of blood, either unsorted or a sorted T cell fraction (not recorded which). These receptors all stem from a male donor with ankylosing spondylitis or in good health (not recorded which).

This clonotype has at least ten counts. CDR3 loop: CASSPWPASYEQYF. DNA of the CDR3: TGTGCCAGCTCACCATGGCCAGCCTCCTACGAGCAGTACTTC. J is TRBJ2-7 and V is TRBV18; D unclear. V was shortened by 2 bases and J by 0 bases, with 8 bases between the two germline ends. This CDR3 is built from 14 residues. Looked up from germline, CDR1 is KGHSH and CDR2 is LQKENI.

This sequence joins TRBV9 and TRBJ2-6, with 13 bases identical to TRBD2. There are 17 residues in the CDR3. With V trimmed by 3 bases and J by 0 bases, 0 bases remained unmatched. Germline lookup yields CDR1 SGDLS and CDR2 YYNGEE. The CDR3 is CASSGLAGGSGANVLTF. The CDR3 coding sequence is TGTGCCAGCAGCGGACTAGCGGGGGGCTCTGGGGCCAACGTCCTGACTTTC.

This clonotype was detected many times. The chain has TRBV11-2 and TRBJ2-3; 10 positions agree with TRBD1. J lost 5 bases, V lost 1 base, and 0 bases had no gene match. This CDR3 is 14 amino acids long. The germline CDR1 and CDR2 sequences are SGHAT and FQNNGV. This CDR3 is CASSLGTGGDTQYF. As DNA, the CDR3 is TGTGCCAGCAGCTTAGGGACAGGGGGAGATACGCAGTATTTT.

The rearrangement joins TRBV12-3 or TRBV12-4 to TRBJ2-1, with TRBD1 identical over 9 bases. This CDR3 is 16 amino acids long. With 4 bases clipped from V and 1 base from J, the junction kept 5 bases outside the gene matches. The CDR3 DNA follows: TGTGCCAGCAGTTCCCGAGACAGGGGGTCCTACAATGAGCAGTTCTTC. Residues: CASSSRDRGSYNEQFF.

V usage is TRBV7-8 and J usage is TRBJ2-1, with 11 bases that match TRBD2. V gave up 3 bases and J gave up 2 bases; unmatched junction bases: 12. CDR3 length: 19 residues. Germline V CDR1 and CDR2: SGHVS, FQNEAQ. The CDR3, as DNA: TGTGCCAGCAGCTTGTGGACTAGCGGGCCGAGTTTTACCTACAATGAGCAGTTCTTC. Translated: CASSLWTSGPSFTYNEQFF.

At least ten counts were recorded for this clonotype. This sequence joins TRBV3-1 and TRBJ2-3; TRBD1 matches 11 bases. The CDR3 sequence is 15 residues long. Trimming cost V 6 bases and J 2 bases; bases outside gene matches: 4. The germline V gene has CDR1 LGHDT and CDR2 YNNKEL (reference sequence). This CDR3 reads CASRDRGLLTDTQYF. The CDR3 DNA reads as TGTGCCAGCAGGGACAGGGGGCTCCTCACAGATACGCAGTATTTT.

This clonotype was recorded many times. The V and J genes are TRBV7-9 and TRBJ2-3; D gene ambiguous. In germline, CDR1 is SEHNR, CDR2 FQNEAQ (reference sequence). The CDR3 consists of 12 residues. The germline V and J ends were trimmed by 4 bases and 6 bases, with 8 bases remaining between them. The CDR3 loop reads CASSSVGDTQYF. The CDR3 nucleotides are TGTGCCAGCAGCTCCGTGGGGGATACGCAGTATTTT.

At least ten counts were recorded for this clonotype. This sequence joins TRBV4-2 and TRBJ1-1; D gene unclear. CDR3 length: 16 amino acids. Trimming took off 0 bases at V and 4 bases at J, with 15 bases between the two ends. CDR1 LGHNA and CDR2 YNFKEQ come from the germline V gene. In nucleotides, the CDR3 is TGTGCCAGCAGCCAAGAGTCCGGTCCGATTAGCACTGAAGCTTTCTTT. Protein: CASSQESGPISTEAFF.

This clonotype was observed a few times. The rearrangement joins TRBV7-8 to TRBJ2-3; D might be TRBD2 (6 bases). The CDR3 sequence is 15 residues long. The germline V gene encodes CDR1 SGHVS and CDR2 FQNEAQ. V lost 4 bases and J lost 4, with 15 bases in between. The CDR3 coding sequence is TGTGCCAGCAGCTCGGGAGAGGGGCCTGCAGATACGCAGTATTTT. Amino acid sequence: CASSSGEGPADTQYF.

This clonotype came up many times. The chain employs TRBV11-2 and TRBJ1-5; TRBD1 matches at 7 bases. CDR1 is SGHAT, CDR2 FQNNGV, per germline. The J segment lost 2 bases and the V segment lost 5 bases, leaving 15 bases of the junction unmatched. The length of the CDR3 is 18 residues. DNA of the CDR3: TGTGCCAGCAGCCGAACAGGGGATTACATATATGGCAATCAGCCCCAGCATTTT. Residues: CASSRTGDYIYGNQPQHF.

The sample holds many counts of this clonotype. V and J are TRBV7-2 and TRBJ1-6; tentatively, D is TRBD1 (6 bases). Deletions cut 0 bases from V and 10 bases from J, with 13 bases between. The germline CDR1 and CDR2 sequences are SGHTA and FQGNSA. This CDR3 is built from 15 residues. The DNA for the CDR3 is TGTGCCAGCAGCTTAGCCACCGGGACATACTCACCCCTCCACTTT. Its protein product is CASSLATGTYSPLHF. Using reference TRBV7-2 and TRBJ1-6 for the parts outside the CDR3, the full variable domain is GAGVSQSPSNKVTEKGKDVELRCDPISGHTALYWYRQSLGQGLEFLIYFQGNSAPDKSGLPSDRFSAERTGGSVSTLTIQRTQQEDSAVYLCASSLATGTYSPLHFGNGTRLTVT.

This clonotype has at least ten counts. J is TRBJ1-3 and V is TRBV20-1, with 8 positions matching TRBD1. The trim removed 3 bases at V and 4 bases at J, leaving 5 bases unmatched. CDR3 length: 14 residues. From germline, CDR1 is DFQATT and CDR2 SNEGSKA (reference sequence). CDR3 amino acids: CSARDRVRGNTIYF. The CDR3 DNA reads TGCAGTGCTAGGGACAGGGTGAGAGGAAACACCATATATTTT.

The V call is TRBV5-6, the J call TRBJ2-5, with a tentative D call TRBD1 (6 bases). This CDR3 is built from 14 residues. V gave up 4 bases and J gave up 0 bases, with 10 bases separating them. Germline V lookup: CDR1 SGHDT, CDR2 YYEEEE. The DNA for the CDR3 is TGTGCCAGCAGCGATCAGGGGAACCAAGAGACCCAGTACTTC. It yields the protein CASSDQGNQETQYF.

This clonotype has a handful of counts. The V call is TRBV19, the J call TRBJ2-2, with 9 bases identical to TRBD2. The CDR3 length is 16 residues. V gave up 3 bases and J gave up 5 bases; unmatched junction bases: 7. Germline V CDR1 and CDR2: LNHDA, SQIVND (reference sequence). The DNA of the CDR3 is TGTGCCAGTAGTATCAAGCGGGGGGCCGGGACCGGGGAGCTGTTTTTT. This gives the protein CASSIKRGAGTGELFF.

The table lists this clonotype with many counts. V is TRBV4-3 and J is TRBJ2-3; D perhaps matches TRBD2 (5 bases). Germline-derived CDR1 and CDR2 are LGHNA and YSLEER. The CDR3 has 15 amino acids. Trimming cost V 0 bases and J 2 bases, with 9 bases left between them. CDR3 DNA: TGCGCCAGCAGCCAAGACGGCGGGCTCACAGATACGCAGTATTTT. Amino acids: CASSQDGGLTDTQYF.

This clonotype turned up a few times. This chain links TRBV19 with TRBJ1-6; weak D call: TRBD1 (6 bases). With 7 bases removed from V and 7 bases from J, the gap between germline ends came to 20 bases. There are 16 residues in the CDR3. Germline V gene data show CDR1 as LNHDA and CDR2 as SQIVND (reference sequence). In DNA form, the CDR3 reads TGTGCCAGTACCAGAGAGGCGTCTGGGACAAATTCACCCCTCCACTTT. Protein: CASTREASGTNSPLHF.

A few counts support this clonotype. The V call is TRBV10-3, the J call TRBJ2-2; D gene unclear. The CDR3 extends over 13 amino acids. Germline CDR1 reads ENHRY; CDR2 reads SYGVKD. Trimming pared 7 bases from V and 1 base from J, leaving 7 bases between. CDR3 in amino acids: CAIKSLNTGELFF. As DNA, the CDR3 is TGTGCCATCAAGTCTCTGAACACCGGGGAGCTGTTTTTT.

This clonotype was seen ten or more times. This chain links TRBV19 with TRBJ1-1; no firm D call. Germline values: CDR1 LNHDA, CDR2 SQIVND (reference sequence). This CDR3 comprises 16 residues. The V end lost 5 bases, the J end lost 0 bases, and 16 bases lay between the germline ends. The DNA of the CDR3 is TGTGCCAGTAGTCTCGATGGTTATGGGATGAACACTGAAGCTTTCTTT. Amino acids: CASSLDGYGMNTEAFF.

The CDR3 sequence: CASSLYGTSGTYEQYF. CDR3 in DNA: TGTGCCAGCAGTTTATATGGGACTAGCGGTACCTACGAGCAGTACTTC. This chain links TRBV27 with TRBJ2-7; TRBD2 agrees at 11 bases. The CDR3 is made up of 16 amino acids. Looked up from germline, CDR1 is MNHEY and CDR2 is SMNVEV (reference sequence). V trimming: 1 base; J trimming: 2 bases; junction bases outside the gene matches: 4.

This clonotype has at least ten counts. The V gene is TRBV7-9, the J gene TRBJ2-1, with 9 nucleotides matching TRBD2. The germline gives CDR1 SEHNR, CDR2 FQNEAQ (reference sequence). The CDR3 length is 15 residues. V shed 1 base and J 8 bases; nucleotides not matched to a gene: 6. CDR3 sequence: CASSLGAGGTDEQFF. CDR3 nucleotides: TGTGCCAGCAGCTTAGGGGCGGGAGGGACGGATGAGCAGTTCTTC.

The chain combines TRBV27 with TRBJ1-6; 7 bases map to TRBD1. V trimming: 3 bases; J trimming: 4 bases; junction bases outside the gene matches: 12. CDR1 is MNHEY, CDR2 SMNVEV, per germline (reference sequence). The CDR3 totals 18 residues. CDR3 nucleotide sequence: TGTGCCAGCAGTTTTTCGGGACAGCGTGGGGCTTATAATTCACCCCTCCACTTT. It translates to CASSFSGQRGAYNSPLHF.

This clonotype was seen many times. CDR3 amino acids: CASSIDFGGGPPNEQFF. The CDR3 DNA reads as TGTGCCAGTAGTATAGATTTTGGGGGGGGGCCTCCTAATGAGCAGTTCTTC. The chain links TRBV19 to TRBJ2-1; weak D call: TRBD2 (7 bases). The V end lost 0 bases, the J end lost 7 bases, and 19 bases lay between the germline ends. The CDR3 totals 17 residues. Germline CDR1 LNHDA, CDR2 SQIVND (reference sequence).

This clonotype was observed a few times. The chain recombines TRBV18 with TRBJ2-3; D is unclear. V lost 2 bases and J lost 0, with 9 bases in between. The germline CDR1 and CDR2 sequences are KGHSH and LQKENI. This CDR3 is 15 amino acids long. The CDR3 DNA follows: TGTGCCAGCTCACCAATGGACGGGAGCACAGATACGCAGTATTTT. It is translated as CASSPMDGSTDTQYF.

This clonotype was counted ten times or more. V usage is TRBV6-1 and J usage is TRBJ2-1; TRBD1 matches 7 bases. The V gene's germline CDR1 is MNHNS and CDR2 SASEGT. The junction had 10 bases not matched to a gene; V was cut back by 5 bases and J by 3 bases. The CDR3 extends over 16 amino acids. The CDR3 protein is CASSTAGTANYNEQFF. For the CDR3, the DNA is TGTGCCAGCAGTACAGCCGGGACAGCTAACTACAATGAGCAGTTCTTC.

This clonotype was found many times. The chain employs TRBV9 and TRBJ2-3, with 7 nucleotides matching TRBD2. V trimming: 0 bases; J trimming: 9 bases; junction bases outside the gene matches: 10. The CDR3 has 15 amino acids. Germline V gives CDR1 SGDLS, CDR2 YYNGEE. The CDR3 sequence is CASSVAGREDDTQYF. The CDR3 DNA is TGTGCCAGCAGCGTAGCAGGACGGGAGGATGACACGCAGTATTTT.

In this sample, this clonotype turned up many times. V and J are TRBV7-6 and TRBJ1-6, with 9 bases that match TRBD1. Germline loops: CDR1 SGHVS, CDR2 FNYEAQ. The CDR3 extends over 15 amino acids. The junction had 8 bases not matched to a gene; V was cut back by 5 bases and J by 9 bases. CDR3 nucleotides: TGTGCCAGCAGCCCCGGGACAGGGCTAAGTTCACCCCTCCACTTT. This translates into CASSPGTGLSSPLHF.

This clonotype was observed at least ten times. The rearrangement links TRBV20-1 to TRBJ2-3; D unclear. Trimming took off 6 bases at V and 0 bases at J, with 13 bases between the two ends. Germline V lookup: CDR1 DFQATT, CDR2 SNEGSKA (reference sequence). This CDR3 has 14 amino acids. The DNA for the CDR3 is TGCAGTGCCCTCCCCAGGAGTAGCACAGATACGCAGTATTTT. It specifies CSALPRSSTDTQYF.

This clonotype appeared many times. This rearrangement joins TRBV20-1 to TRBJ2-5; possible D gene TRBD1, 5 bases. The germline V gene has CDR1 DFQATT and CDR2 SNEGSKA (reference sequence). V shed 2 bases and J shed 3 bases, with 13 bases lying between them. The CDR3 length is 14 residues. The CDR3 spells CSARPDRWKETQYF. In DNA form, the CDR3 reads TGCAGTGCTAGACCCGACAGATGGAAAGAGACCCAGTACTTC.